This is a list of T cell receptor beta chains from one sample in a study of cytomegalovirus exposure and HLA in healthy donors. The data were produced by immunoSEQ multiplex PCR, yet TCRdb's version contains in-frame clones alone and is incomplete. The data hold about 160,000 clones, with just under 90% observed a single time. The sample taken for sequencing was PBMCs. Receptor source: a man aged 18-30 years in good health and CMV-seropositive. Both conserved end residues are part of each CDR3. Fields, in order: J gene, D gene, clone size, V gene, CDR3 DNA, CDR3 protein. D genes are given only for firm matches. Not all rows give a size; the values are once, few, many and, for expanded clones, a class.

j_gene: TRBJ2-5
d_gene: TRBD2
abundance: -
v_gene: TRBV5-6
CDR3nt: TGTGCCAGCAGCACGGGACTAGCGGGAGGGGAGACCCAGTACTTC
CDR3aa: CASSTGLAGGETQYF

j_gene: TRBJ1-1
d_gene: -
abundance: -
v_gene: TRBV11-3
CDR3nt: TGTGCCAGCAGCCTCGCCGAGGGATACACTGAAGCTTTCTTT
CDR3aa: CASSLAEGYTEAFF

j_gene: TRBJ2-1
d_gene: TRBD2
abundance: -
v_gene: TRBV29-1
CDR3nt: TGCAGCGTTGGACTAGCGGGAAACCCCTACAATGAGCAGTTCTTC
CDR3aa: CSVGLAGNPYNEQFF

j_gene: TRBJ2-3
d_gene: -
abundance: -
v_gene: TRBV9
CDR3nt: TGTGCCAGCAGCGTAGGGGTGAGGAGTACCACAGATACGCAGTATTTT
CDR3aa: CASSVGVRSTTDTQYF

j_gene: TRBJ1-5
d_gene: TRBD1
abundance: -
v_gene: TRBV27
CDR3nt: TGTGCCAGCAGTCAGGGGGCTATGGGCAATCAGCCCCAGCATTTT
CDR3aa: CASSQGAMGNQPQHF

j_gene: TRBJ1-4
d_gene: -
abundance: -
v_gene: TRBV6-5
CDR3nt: TGTGCCAGCAGTTACGGGGGACATCCCGTAGGGGAAAAACTGTTTTTT
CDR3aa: CASSYGGHPVGEKLFF

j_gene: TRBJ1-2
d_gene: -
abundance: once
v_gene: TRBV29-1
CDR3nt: TGCAGCGTTGACAGGGTAGGCTATGGCTACACCTTC
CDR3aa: CSVDRVGYGYTF

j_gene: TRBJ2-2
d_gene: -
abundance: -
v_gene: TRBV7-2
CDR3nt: TGTGCCAGCAGCATAACGAACACCGGGGAGCTGTTTTTT
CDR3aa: CASSITNTGELFF

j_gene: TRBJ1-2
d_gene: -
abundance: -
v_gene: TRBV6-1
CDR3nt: TGTGCCAGCAGTGAAGCCCCGGGGGGAGGTGGCTACACCTTC
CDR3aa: CASSEAPGGGGYTF

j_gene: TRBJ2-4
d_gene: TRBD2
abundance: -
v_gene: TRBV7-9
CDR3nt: TGTGCCAGCAGTTCGGCTAGCGGGAGGGGGGGAGCCAAAAACATTCAGTACTTC
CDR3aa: CASSSASGRGGAKNIQYF

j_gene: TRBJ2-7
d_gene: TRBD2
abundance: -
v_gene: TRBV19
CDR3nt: TGTGCCAGTAGCGCTCGACTAGCGGGAGGTCGCTCCTACGAGCAGTACTTC
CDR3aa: CASSARLAGGRSYEQYF

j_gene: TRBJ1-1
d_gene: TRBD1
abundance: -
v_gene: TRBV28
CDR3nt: TGTGCCAGCAGTCCTGGGACAGCGAACACTGAAGCTTTCTTT
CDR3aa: CASSPGTANTEAFF

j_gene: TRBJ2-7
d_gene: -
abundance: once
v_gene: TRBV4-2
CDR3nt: TGTGCCAGCAGCCAACCACAGGACTCCTACGAGCAGTACTTC
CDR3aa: CASSQPQDSYEQYF

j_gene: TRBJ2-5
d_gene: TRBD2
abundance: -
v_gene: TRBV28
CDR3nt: TGTGCCAGCAGTTTAATGACGGGAGGAGAGACCCAGTACTTC
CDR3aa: CASSLMTGGETQYF

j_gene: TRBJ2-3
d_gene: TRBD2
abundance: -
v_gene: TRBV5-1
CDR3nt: TGCGCCAGCAGCTTGGAGTCTAGCGGGAGGGGGGATACGCAGTATTTT
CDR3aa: CASSLESSGRGDTQYF

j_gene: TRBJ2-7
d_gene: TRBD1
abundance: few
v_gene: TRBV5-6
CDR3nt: TGTGCCAGCAGCTCCCGGGGACAGGGGGCGTTGGAGCAGTACTTC
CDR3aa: CASSSRGQGALEQYF

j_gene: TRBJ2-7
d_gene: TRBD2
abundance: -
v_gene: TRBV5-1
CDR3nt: TGCGCCAGCAGCGTAGGACTAGCGGACACCTACGAGCAGTACTTC
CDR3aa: CASSVGLADTYEQYF

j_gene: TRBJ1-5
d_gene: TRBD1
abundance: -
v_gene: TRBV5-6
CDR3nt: TGTGCCAGCAGCTTGGATGGGACAGGGGGGTCTCCCCAGCATTTT
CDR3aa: CASSLDGTGGSPQHF